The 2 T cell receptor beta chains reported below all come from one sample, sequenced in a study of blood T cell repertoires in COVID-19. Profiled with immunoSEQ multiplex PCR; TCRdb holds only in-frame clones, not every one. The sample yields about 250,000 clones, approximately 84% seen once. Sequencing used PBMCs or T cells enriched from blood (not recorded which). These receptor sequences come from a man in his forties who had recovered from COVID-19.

This chain's CDR3 is CASSVGPIGQGPDYEQYF. The CDR3 DNA reads as TGTGCCAGCAGCGTAGGGCCAATAGGACAGGGACCGGACTACGAGCAGTACTTC. The chain couples TRBV9 to TRBJ2-7; 8 bases line up with TRBD1. V dropped 0 bases and J dropped 3; count of bases not matched to a gene: 14. Germline V gene lookup returns CDR1 SGDLS and CDR2 YYNGEE. The CDR3 spans 18 residues.

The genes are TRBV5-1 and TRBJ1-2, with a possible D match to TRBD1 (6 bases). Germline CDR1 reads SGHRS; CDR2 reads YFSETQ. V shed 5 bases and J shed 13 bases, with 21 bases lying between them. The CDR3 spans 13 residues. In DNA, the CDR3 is TGCGCCAGCAGTCAGGACAGTCTCCCTACCAGCACCTTC. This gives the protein CASSQDSLPTSTF.